This T cell receptor beta chain stems from a study of TIL therapy for anti-PD-1-resistant metastatic lung cancer (dated by TCRdb to about 2021). Concerning the study at large: Tumors were harvested prior to any PD-1/PD-L1 blockade, after which nivolumab was administered to patients, and lymphodepletion, expanded TIL infusion and IL-2 were given to patients who progressed. A median age of roughly 55 years (range about 38-85) and a median tumor PD-L1 proportion score of 4.5% to 6.5% were recorded among enrolled patients. The cohort was composed predominantly of lung adenocarcinoma, with several EGFR-mutant and two ALK-rearranged tumors included, and half of patients were identified as current or former smokers. A median non-synonymous tumor mutation burden of around 1.4 mutations per megabase was determined across the cohort by whole-exome sequencing. Clonotypes were tracked across tumor, expanded TIL product and serial blood samples by T cell receptor beta sequencing of tumor and peripheral blood.

Here is what the overall study found, with its caveats: The cohort was highly selected, with more treatment-naive, never-smoker and oncogene-addicted patients than typical, limiting generalizability. The study protocol defined all tumor marker inferences as exploratory. The baseline peripheral repertoire was partially replaced by infused TIL clonotypes, which then decayed over months, and no apparent association between persistence and response was found.

From the cysteine up to the phenylalanine, the CDR3 has a length of 16 residues. The CDR3 DNA has 48 bases and is translated from base 1. CDR1 and CDR2 are drawn from the germline V gene: SGHDN, FVKESK. After removal of 7 bases from V and 4 bases from J, the junction retains 12 bases not matched to a gene. The time point label on this specimen signifies: pre-treatment sample, taken before nivolumab and TIL therapy. A phase I trial run at two centers enrolled adults with stage 4 NSCLC between 2017 and January 2020. The samples were drawn from an open-label, single-arm phase I trial testing tumor-infiltrating lymphocyte therapy combined with nivolumab in advanced non-small cell lung cancer. Blood mononuclear cells from EDTA tubes were isolated by Ficoll gradient, snap-frozen as pellets, and DNA was extracted with a Qiagen mini-prep kit. Worth noting for this clone: The antigen it binds to is not known. No much larger clone is present one base from it, and per-base qualities are unavailable.

TCR beta CDR3 regions were amplified from genomic DNA by bias-controlled multiplex PCR with the immunoSEQ v3 hsTCRB kit. TCR libraries were sequenced on an Illumina NextSeq 500 to approximately 2 million read pairs for survey level or about 5-6.5 million for deep level. On the study's bioinformatics: V, D and J genes were assigned, non-productive sequences were removed, and clonality was reported by immunoSEQ Analyzer software. Repertoires were compared by productive Simpson clonality and by the Morisita overlap index of productive TRB rearrangements between infused TIL and blood. Absolute clonotype counts in blood were estimated as lymphocyte count times CD3+ fraction times the clone's productive frequency. TCRdb provides this immuneACCESS table in a form limited to in-frame rearrangements. Some clones are lacking; in checked studies, under half of them reflect an unresolved V gene, and why the rest are absent is not known. V, J and clone size are taken as reported in that table, and D and trimming were inferred from the DNA itself. In all, the sample holds 30,000 or so clones, and about 79% of those were seen once. The ten largest clones represent about 2.5% of the sample.

Sequencing was performed on blood, taken at baseline. The sequence came from a woman between 30 and 85 years old with non-small cell lung cancer. The rearranged segments are TRBV14 and TRBJ2-2, with 7 middle bases fitting TRBD1. The DNA is TGTGCCAGCACAAGAGGCGACAGGGTTGGCACCGGGGAGCTGTTTTTT. Its translation reads: CASTRGDRVGTGELFF.